These T cell receptor beta chains were read from a single sample in a study of T-cell reconstitution after alpha-beta-depleted transplantation in children. A single record per CDR3 protein comes from TCRdb applying MiXCR to the PCR reads. The sample has about 540,000 distinct CDR3 sequences, 25% to 30% seen once; the top ten hold 30% to 40%. Sequences were derived from PBMCs, sampled before TCRalphabeta/CD19-depleted stem cell transplant. These receptors were collected from a boy under three years old with Wiskott-Aldrich syndrome, due to receive a stem cell transplant. Both conserved end residues are trimmed from each CDR3. The D gene is left open where the match is weak. Expanded clones are given a class, and other clones once, few, many or no size at all.

>TRBV20-1|-|few
SARDSAGQNEQF
>TRBV21-1|-|few
ASSKRGQTSGSSSYNEQF
>TRBV20-1|TRBD1|few
SARELGQGGGYT
>TRBV20-1|-|-
SAVSPQGGTGELF
>TRBV7-2|TRBD2|-
ASSLFGGRGANEQF
>TRBV27|-|few
ASSLGRPVLNQPQH
>TRBV2|-|-
ASRATGTTPSEQF
>TRBV5-1|-|-
ASSLVSGVPYEQY
>TRBV5-1|-|-
ASSSTGTVHTGELF
>TRBV11-2|-|-
ASSLGTIAYNEQF
>TRBV7-2|-|few
ASSYRQSSGNTIY
>TRBV10-3|-|-
ATGTGASGANVLT
>TRBV24-1|TRBD1|few
ATSDGQVRNEQF
>TRBV3-1|-|-
ASSQDLLTAGYT
>TRBV5-1|-|many
ASSLVQGGYEQY
>TRBV4-2|TRBD2|-
ASSPRLAGGVGELF
>TRBV29-1|-|-
SVEAIGEIGELF
>TRBV5-1|-|-
ASSLVKGTYEQY
>TRBV27|-|few
ASSRTFGTGELF
>TRBV5-1|TRBD2|-
ASSLAGGRATDTQY
>TRBV5-5|-|-
ASSLVGGLATEAF
>TRBV5-1|TRBD1|-
ASSLEGARMNTEAF
>TRBV28|TRBD2|-
ASSLWAGGGDEQY
>TRBV6-1|TRBD2|-
ASGSGRADTGELF
>TRBV5-6|-|-
ASTRDTYGYT
>TRBV6-2/TRBV6-3|-|-
ASRAPGGYEQY
>TRBV29-1|-|-
SVDHKEETQY
>TRBV12-3/TRBV12-4|-|-
ASSFLDNSNQPQH
>TRBV6-1|-|-
ASSIAGKLYNEQF
>TRBV5-1|-|-
ASSLAVDSGAYEQY
>TRBV20-1|TRBD2|-
SARDTLAGGELF
>TRBV7-9|-|few
ASSLALGAQETQY
>TRBV27|-|few
ASSLSKGRGELF
>TRBV6-4|TRBD2|once
ASSDLMISGLALEQF
>TRBV7-6|-|-
ASSLDSRVREQY
>TRBV4-1|-|-
ASSQPDLTYNEQF
>TRBV20-1|-|-
SVMPGGAGQPQH
>TRBV7-9|TRBD1|-
ASSFGQGAFTDTQY
>TRBV27|-|-
ASSLSPSFTDTQY
>TRBV3-1|TRBD1|few
ASSGWTGYEQF
>TRBV7-9|TRBD2|few
ASSPIGLAGGVV
>TRBV10-3|TRBD2|few
AISDEGLAGGRGRPDTQY
>TRBV19|TRBD1|few
ANEELKMTQGTTTNEKLF
>TRBV20-1|TRBD2|few
SARTSGIGDEQF